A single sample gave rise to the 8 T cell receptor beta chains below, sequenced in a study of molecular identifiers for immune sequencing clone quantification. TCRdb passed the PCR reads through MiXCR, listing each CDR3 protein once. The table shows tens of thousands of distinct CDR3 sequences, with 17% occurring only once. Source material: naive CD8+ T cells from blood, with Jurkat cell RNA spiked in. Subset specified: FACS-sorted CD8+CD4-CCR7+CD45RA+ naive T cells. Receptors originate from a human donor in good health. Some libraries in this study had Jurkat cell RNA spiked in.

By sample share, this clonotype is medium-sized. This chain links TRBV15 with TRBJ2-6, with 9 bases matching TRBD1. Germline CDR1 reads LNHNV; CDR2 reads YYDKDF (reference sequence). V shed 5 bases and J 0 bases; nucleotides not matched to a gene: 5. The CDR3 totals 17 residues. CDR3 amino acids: CATSGQGIDSGANVLTF. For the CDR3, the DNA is TGTGCCACCAGCGGACAGGGGATAGACTCTGGGGCCAACGTCCTGACTTTC.

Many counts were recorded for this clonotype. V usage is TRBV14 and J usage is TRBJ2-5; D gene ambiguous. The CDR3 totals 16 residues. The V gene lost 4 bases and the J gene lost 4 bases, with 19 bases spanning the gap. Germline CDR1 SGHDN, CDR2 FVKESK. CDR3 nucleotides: TGTGCCAGCAGCCGAGACATTGTTCCGAAGGCAGAGACCCAGTACTTC. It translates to CASSRDIVPKAETQYF.

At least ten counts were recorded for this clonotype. The CDR3 region has the DNA TGTGCCAGCAGTTTAGTTGGGGTGAGGGGCACAGATACGCAGTATTTT. Amino acid sequence: CASSLVGVRGTDTQYF. The chain carries TRBV27 and TRBJ2-3; D is perhaps TRBD2 (5 bases). This CDR3 contains 16 residues. Trimming shortened V by 2 bases and J by 1 base, and 13 bases separated the two germline ends. CDR1 is MNHEY, CDR2 SMNVEV, per germline (reference sequence).

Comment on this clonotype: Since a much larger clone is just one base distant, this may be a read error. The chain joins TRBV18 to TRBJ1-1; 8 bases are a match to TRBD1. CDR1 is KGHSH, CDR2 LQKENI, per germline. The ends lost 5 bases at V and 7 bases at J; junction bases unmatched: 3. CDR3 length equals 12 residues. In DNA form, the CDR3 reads TGTGCCAGCTCATTTGGACAGGGTGAAGCTTTCTTT. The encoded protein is CASSFGQGEAFF.

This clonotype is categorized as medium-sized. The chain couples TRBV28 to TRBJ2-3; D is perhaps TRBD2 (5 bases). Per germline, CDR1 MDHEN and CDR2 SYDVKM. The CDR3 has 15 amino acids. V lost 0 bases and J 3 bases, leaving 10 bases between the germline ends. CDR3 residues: CASSLWGDRTDTQYF. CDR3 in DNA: TGTGCCAGCAGTTTATGGGGAGATAGGACAGATACGCAGTATTTT.

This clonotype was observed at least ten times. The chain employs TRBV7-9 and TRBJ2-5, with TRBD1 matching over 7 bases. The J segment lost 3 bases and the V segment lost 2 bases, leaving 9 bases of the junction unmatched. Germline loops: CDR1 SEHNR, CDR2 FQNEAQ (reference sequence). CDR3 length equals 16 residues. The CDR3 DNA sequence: TGTGCCAGCAGCTTACCTTTGGGACAGTCTGAAGAGACCCAGTACTTC. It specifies CASSLPLGQSEETQYF. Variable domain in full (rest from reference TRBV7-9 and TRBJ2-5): DTGVSQNPRHKITKRGQNVTFRCDPISEHNRLYWYRQTLGQGPEFLTYFQNEAQLEKSRLLSDRFSAERPKGSFSTLEIQRTEQGDSAMYLCASSLPLGQSEETQYFGPGTRLLVL.

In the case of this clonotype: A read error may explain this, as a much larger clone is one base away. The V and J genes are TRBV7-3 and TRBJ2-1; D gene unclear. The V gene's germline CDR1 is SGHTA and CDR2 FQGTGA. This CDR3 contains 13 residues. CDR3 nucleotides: TGTGCCAGCAGCTCTGCGGTGTACAGTGAGCAGTTCTTC. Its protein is CASSSAVYSEQFF.

CDR3 residues: CASSNRDRGIISIQYF. DNA for the CDR3: TGTGCCAGTAGTAACCGGGACAGAGGGATAATTTCAATTCAGTACTTC. The J gene is TRBJ2-4, the V gene TRBV19, with 7 nucleotides matching TRBD1. V trimming: 4 bases; J trimming: 10 bases; junction bases outside the gene matches: 16. Germline CDR1 is LNHDA and CDR2 is SQIVND (reference sequence). The CDR3 loop spans 16 amino acids.